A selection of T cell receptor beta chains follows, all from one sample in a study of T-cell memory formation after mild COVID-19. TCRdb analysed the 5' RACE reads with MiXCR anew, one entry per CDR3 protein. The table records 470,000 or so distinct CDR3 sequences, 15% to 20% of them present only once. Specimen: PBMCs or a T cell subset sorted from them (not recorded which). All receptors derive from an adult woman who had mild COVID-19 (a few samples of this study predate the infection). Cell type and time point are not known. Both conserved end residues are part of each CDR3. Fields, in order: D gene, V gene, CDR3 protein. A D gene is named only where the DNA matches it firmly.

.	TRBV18	CASSLGISSDTQYF
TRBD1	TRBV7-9	CASSWDRGFGTGELFF
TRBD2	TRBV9	CASSPRTSGPGYNEQFF
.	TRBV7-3	CASSQRGGSYEQYF
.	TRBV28	CASSYRVEQYF
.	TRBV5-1	CASSRGKNRGEQFF
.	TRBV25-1	CASSEYRETQYF
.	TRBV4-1	CASSQDYAYEQYF
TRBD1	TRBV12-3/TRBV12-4	CASSWIDRGKEKLFF
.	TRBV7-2	CASSRWTRSSNNEQFF
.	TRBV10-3	CAISTRSYNEQFF
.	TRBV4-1	CASSQVRVETQYF
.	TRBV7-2	CASSFQGVTEKLFF
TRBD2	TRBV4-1	CASSLGLAGVGTDTQYF
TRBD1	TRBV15	CATSRAETGHTF
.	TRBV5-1	CASSPQSDVNEQFF
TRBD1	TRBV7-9	CASSSTGENTIYF
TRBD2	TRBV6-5	CASSYSTSGTDTQYF
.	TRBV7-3	CASSSRRNNEQFF
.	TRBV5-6	CASSLGTLTDTQYF